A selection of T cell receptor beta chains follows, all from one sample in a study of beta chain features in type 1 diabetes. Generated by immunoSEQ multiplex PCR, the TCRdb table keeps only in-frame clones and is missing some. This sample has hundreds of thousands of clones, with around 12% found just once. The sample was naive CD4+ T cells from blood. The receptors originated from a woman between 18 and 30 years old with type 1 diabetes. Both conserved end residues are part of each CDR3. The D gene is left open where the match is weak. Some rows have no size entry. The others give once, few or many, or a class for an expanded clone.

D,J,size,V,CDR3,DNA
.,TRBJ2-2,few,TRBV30,CAWTKLGELFF,TGTGCCTGGACAAAACTGGGGGAGCTGTTTTTT
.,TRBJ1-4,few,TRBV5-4,CASSPIPGQLAEKLFF,TGTGCCAGCAGCCCGATTCCGGGACAATTGGCTGAAAAACTGTTTTTT
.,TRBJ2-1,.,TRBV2,CASAAANEQFF,TGTGCCAGTGCCGCCGCGAATGAGCAGTTCTTC
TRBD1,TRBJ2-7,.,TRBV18,CASSLQGSSYEQYF,TGTGCCAGCTCCTTACAGGGGTCCTCCTACGAGCAGTACTTC
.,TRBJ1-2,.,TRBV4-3,CASNDGLGGAWYGYTF,TGCGCCAGCAACGATGGTCTCGGCGGGGCGTGGTATGGCTACACCTTC
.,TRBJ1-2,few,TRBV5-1,CASSWRAPDNYTF,TGCGCCAGCAGCTGGAGGGCACCAGACAACTACACCTTC
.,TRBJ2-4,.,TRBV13,CASSLVGNLAKNIQYF,TGTGCCAGCAGCTTAGTCGGGAATTTAGCCAAAAACATTCAGTACTTC
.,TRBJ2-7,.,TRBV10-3,CAISESNSDEQYF,TGTGCCATCAGTGAGTCGAATTCGGACGAGCAGTACTTC
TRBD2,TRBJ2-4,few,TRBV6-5,CASSRGVAKNIQYF,TGTGCCAGCAGTCGGGGGGTGGCCAAAAACATTCAGTACTTC
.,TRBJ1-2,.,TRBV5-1,CASSLGRDRANYGYTF,TGCGCCAGCAGCTTGGGGCGGGATCGAGCTAACTATGGCTACACCTTC
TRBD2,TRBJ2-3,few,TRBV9,CATSRGVGDTQYF,TGTGCCACCAGCCGGGGGGTTGGGGATACGCAGTATTTT
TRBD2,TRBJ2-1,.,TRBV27,CASSSPGGYNEQFF,TGTGCCAGCAGTTCACCGGGGGGTTACAATGAGCAGTTCTTC
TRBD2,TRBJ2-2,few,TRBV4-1,CASSSGLAGGGELFF,TGCGCCAGCAGCAGCGGACTAGCGGGAGGTGGGGAGCTGTTTTTT
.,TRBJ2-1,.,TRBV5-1,CASSLYSYNEQFF,TGCGCCAGCAGCTTGTACTCCTACAATGAGCAGTTCTTC
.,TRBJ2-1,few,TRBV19,CASSISGAVDEQFF,TGTGCCAGTAGTATCTCAGGGGCCGTAGATGAGCAGTTCTTC
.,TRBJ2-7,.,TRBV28,CASSLSHYEQYF,TGTGCCAGCAGTTTATCCCACTACGAGCAGTACTTC
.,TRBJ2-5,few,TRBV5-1,CASSSPTGSMQETQYF,TGCGCCAGCAGCTCCCCGACTGGTAGCATGCAAGAGACCCAGTACTTC
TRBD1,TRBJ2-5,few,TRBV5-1,CASSLAPGGQETQYF,TGCGCCAGCAGCTTGGCTCCAGGGGGCCAAGAGACCCAGTACTTC
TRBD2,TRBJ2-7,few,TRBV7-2,CASSLPRGAGSYEQYF,TGTGCCAGCAGCCTCCCTCGGGGAGCGGGGTCCTACGAGCAGTACTTC
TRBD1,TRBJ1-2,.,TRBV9,CASSVDGTATGYTF,TGTGCCAGCAGCGTAGACGGGACAGCTACGGGCTACACCTTC
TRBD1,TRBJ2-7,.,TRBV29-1,CSGQPGQGYEQYF,TGCAGCGGCCAACCGGGACAGGGATACGAGCAGTACTTC
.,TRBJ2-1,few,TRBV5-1,CASSRTDEQFF,TGCGCCAGCAGCCGTACAGATGAGCAGTTCTTC
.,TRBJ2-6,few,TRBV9,CASSVEGRGANVLTF,TGTGCCAGCAGCGTAGAGGGGCGTGGGGCCAACGTCCTGACTTTC
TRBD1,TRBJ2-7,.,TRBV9,CASSGGDRGNEQYF,TGTGCCAGCAGCGGGGGGGACAGGGGAAACGAGCAGTACTTC
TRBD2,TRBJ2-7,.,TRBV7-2,CASSYLAGGYEQYF,TGTGCCAGCAGCTACTTAGCGGGGGGCTACGAGCAGTACTTC
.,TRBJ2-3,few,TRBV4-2,CASGRQTPSTDTQYF,TGTGCCAGCGGCAGACAGACTCCTAGCACAGATACGCAGTATTTT
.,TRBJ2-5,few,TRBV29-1,CSSLRGGDEETQYF,TGCAGCTCGCTCCGAGGGGGGGATGAAGAGACCCAGTACTTC
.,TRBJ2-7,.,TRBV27,CASSLRGGLSYEQYF,TGTGCCAGCAGTTTACGTGGCGGGCTATCCTACGAGCAGTACTTC